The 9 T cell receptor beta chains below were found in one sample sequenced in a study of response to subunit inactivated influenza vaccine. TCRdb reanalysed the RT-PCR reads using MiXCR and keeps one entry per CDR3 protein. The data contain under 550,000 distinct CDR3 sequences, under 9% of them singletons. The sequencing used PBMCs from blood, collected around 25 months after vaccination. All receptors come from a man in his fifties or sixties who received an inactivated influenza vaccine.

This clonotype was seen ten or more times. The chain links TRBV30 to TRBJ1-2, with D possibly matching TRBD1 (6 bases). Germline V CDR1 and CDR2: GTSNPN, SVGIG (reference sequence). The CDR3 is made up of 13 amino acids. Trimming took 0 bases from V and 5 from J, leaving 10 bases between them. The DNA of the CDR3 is TGTGCCTGGAGTGTAGGGACAACTTATGGCTACACCTTC. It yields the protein CAWSVGTTYGYTF.

This chain's CDR3 is CASSYDRAENGYTF. The CDR3 DNA reads as TGTGCCAGCAGCTACGACAGGGCGGAAAATGGCTACACCTTC. This rearrangement joins TRBV11-2 to TRBJ1-2, with 7 nucleotides matching TRBD1. Germline V gives CDR1 SGHAT, CDR2 FQNNGV. The CDR3 is 14 amino acids. The ends lost 4 bases at V and 6 bases at J; junction bases unmatched: 8. Combining the CDR3 with reference TRBV11-2 and TRBJ1-2 gives the whole variable domain EAGVAQSPRYKIIEKRQSVAFWCNPISGHATLYWYQQILGQGPKLLIQFQNNGVVDDSQLPKDRFSAERLKGVDSTLKIQPAKLEDSAVYLCASSYDRAENGYTFGSGTRLTVV.

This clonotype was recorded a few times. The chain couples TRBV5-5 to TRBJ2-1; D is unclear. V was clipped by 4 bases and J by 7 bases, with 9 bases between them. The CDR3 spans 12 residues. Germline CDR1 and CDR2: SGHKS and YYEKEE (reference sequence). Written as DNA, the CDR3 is TGTGCCAGCAGCCAACAGCGTAATGAGCAGTTCTTC. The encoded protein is CASSQQRNEQFF.

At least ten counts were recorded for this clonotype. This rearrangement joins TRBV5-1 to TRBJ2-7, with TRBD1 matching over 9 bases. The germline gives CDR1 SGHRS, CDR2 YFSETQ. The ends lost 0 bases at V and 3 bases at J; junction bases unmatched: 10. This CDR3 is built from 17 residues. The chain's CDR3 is CASSLAGGGQGIYEQYF. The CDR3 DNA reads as TGCGCCAGCAGCTTGGCTGGGGGCGGACAGGGGATCTACGAGCAGTACTTC.

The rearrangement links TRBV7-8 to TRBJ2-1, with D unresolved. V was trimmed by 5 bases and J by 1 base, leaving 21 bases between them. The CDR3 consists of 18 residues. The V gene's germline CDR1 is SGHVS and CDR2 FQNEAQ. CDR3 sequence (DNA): TGTGCCAGCAGCCCACGTATCAGTATCCTAACGTCCTACAATGAGCAGTTCTTC. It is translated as CASSPRISILTSYNEQFF.

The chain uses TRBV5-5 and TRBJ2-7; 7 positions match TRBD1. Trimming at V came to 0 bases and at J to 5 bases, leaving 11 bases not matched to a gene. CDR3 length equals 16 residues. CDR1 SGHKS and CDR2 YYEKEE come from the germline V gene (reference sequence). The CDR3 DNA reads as TGTGCCAGCAGCTTGGATCGGGGACAGTCCTACAACGAGCAGTACTTC. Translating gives CASSLDRGQSYNEQYF. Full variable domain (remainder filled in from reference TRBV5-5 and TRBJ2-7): DAGVTQSPTHLIKTRGQQVTLRCSPISGHKSVSWYQQVLGQGPQFIFQYYEKEERGRGNFPDRFSARQFPNYSSELNVNALLLGDSALYLCASSLDRGQSYNEQYFGPGTRLTVT.

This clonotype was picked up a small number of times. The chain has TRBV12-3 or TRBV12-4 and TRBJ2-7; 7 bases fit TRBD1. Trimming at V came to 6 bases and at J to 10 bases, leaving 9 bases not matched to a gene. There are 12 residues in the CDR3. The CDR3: CASRPGTAAQYF. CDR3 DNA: TGTGCCAGCAGACCCGGGACAGCGGCACAGTACTTC.

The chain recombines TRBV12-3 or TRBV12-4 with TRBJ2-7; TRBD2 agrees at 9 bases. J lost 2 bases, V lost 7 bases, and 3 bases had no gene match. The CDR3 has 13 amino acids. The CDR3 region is CASNQRGAYEQYF. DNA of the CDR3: TGTGCCAGCAACCAGCGGGGGGCCTACGAGCAGTACTTC.

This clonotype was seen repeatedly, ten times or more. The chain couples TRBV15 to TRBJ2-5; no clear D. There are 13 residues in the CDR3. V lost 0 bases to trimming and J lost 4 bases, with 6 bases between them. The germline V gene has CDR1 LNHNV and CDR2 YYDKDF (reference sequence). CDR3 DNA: TGTGCCACCAGCAGAGACACTTTAGAGACCCAGTACTTC. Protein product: CATSRDTLETQYF.